The 32 T cell receptor beta chains listed next were all sequenced from one sample in a study of shared clonotypes between healthy human individuals. Repertoires were generated with immunoSEQ multiplex PCR, while TCRdb's copy carries only in-frame clones and drops some. The sample contains 2 million to 2.5 million clones, 85% to 95% of which appear only once. The material sequenced was naive CD4+ T cells from PBMCs. Subset described: CD45RA+ positively selected. These receptors originate from a man aged 18 to 35 in good health. Some clones in this sample may be carry-over from other donors' samples.

The V and J genes are TRBV7-2 and TRBJ2-1, with 7 bases fitting TRBD2. The CDR3 is 15 residues long. Germline V gene sequence: CDR1 SGHTA, CDR2 FQGNSA. Trimming took 10 bases from V and 3 from J; bases not matched to a gene: 12. This CDR3 is CATSPTSDGYNEQFF. The CDR3 DNA sequence: TGTGCCACCTCGCCCACTAGCGACGGCTACAATGAGCAGTTCTTC.

This chain joins TRBV2 and TRBJ2-6; no definite D call. The germline V gene has CDR1 SNHLY and CDR2 FYNNEI. CDR3 size: 12 residues. Trimming removed 9 bases from V and 1 base from J, with 4 bases in between. DNA for the CDR3: TGTGCCAGTAAGTCTGGGGCCAACGTCCTGACTTTC. It codes for CASKSGANVLTF.

This sequence joins TRBV6-5 and TRBJ2-7; 9 bases align to TRBD1. J lost 5 bases, V lost 6 bases, and 11 bases had no gene match. Germline values: CDR1 MNHEY, CDR2 SVGAGI. The CDR3 length is 15 residues. CDR3 sequence: CASSKDGTGLNEQYF. CDR3 nucleotide sequence: TGTGCCAGCAGCAAAGACGGGACAGGGCTTAACGAGCAGTACTTC.

The rearrangement joins TRBV9 to TRBJ2-4, with 9 bases lining up with TRBD1. CDR1 and CDR2 from the germline V gene are SGDLS and YYNGEE. This CDR3 region has 19 residues. V lost 0 bases, J lost 0 bases, and 10 bases stayed unmatched. The CDR3 coding sequence is TGTGCCAGCAGCGTAGGGGGGACAGGGTCCCCTCTAGCCAAAAACATTCAGTACTTC. It yields the protein CASSVGGTGSPLAKNIQYF.

In DNA form, the CDR3 reads TGTGCCAGCAGCTTAGCAGGGACAGTCAATGGCTACACCTTC. Translated, it gives CASSLAGTVNGYTF. This chain uses TRBV7-9 with TRBJ1-2, with 7 nucleotides matching TRBD1. This CDR3 is 14 amino acids long. Germline V gene sequence: CDR1 SEHNR, CDR2 FQNEAQ (reference sequence). Germline trimming cut 0 bases from V and 6 bases from J; bases unmatched to any gene: 4.

This chain uses TRBV15 with TRBJ2-1; perhaps TRBD2 as D (6 bases). This CDR3 spans 15 amino acids. V was trimmed by 1 base and J by 7 bases, leaving 14 bases between them. Germline V gene data show CDR1 as LNHNV and CDR2 as YYDKDF (reference sequence). The CDR3: CATSRGRRELNEQFF. In DNA form, the CDR3 reads TGTGCCACCAGCAGAGGAAGGAGGGAGCTTAATGAGCAGTTCTTC.

This chain uses TRBV7-9 with TRBJ1-5; weak D call: TRBD1 (5 bases). CDR1 and CDR2 from the germline V gene are SEHNR and FQNEAQ (reference sequence). The V end lost 0 bases, the J end lost 3 bases, and 15 bases lay between the germline ends. The CDR3 runs to 17 residues. The CDR3 loop reads CASSLAGRSGLNQPQHF. CDR3 DNA sequence: TGTGCCAGCAGCTTAGCGGGGCGGTCTGGGCTCAATCAGCCCCAGCATTTT. Complete variable domain (other parts from reference TRBV7-9 and TRBJ1-5): DTGVSQNPRHKITKRGQNVTFRCDPISEHNRLYWYRQTLGQGPEFLTYFQNEAQLEKSRLLSDRFSAERPKGSFSTLEIQRTEQGDSAMYLCASSLAGRSGLNQPQHFGDGTRLSIL.

Worth noting for this clone: Different DNA sequences within this sample yield the same CDR3. The gene calls are TRBV4-3 and TRBJ2-3, with D uncertain. The V gene lost 1 base and the J gene lost 3 bases, with 11 bases spanning the gap. This CDR3 spans 15 amino acids. The germline V gene encodes CDR1 LGHNA and CDR2 YSLEER. The CDR3 DNA is TGCGCCAGCAGCCAAGCCCCGGGCGGAACAGATACGCAGTATTTT. Its protein product is CASSQAPGGTDTQYF.

V is TRBV29-1 and J is TRBJ2-7, with 9 nucleotides matching TRBD1. The CDR3 runs to 16 residues. The germline gives CDR1 SQVTM, CDR2 ANQGSEA. V lost 4 bases to trimming and J lost 0 bases; unmatched junction nucleotides: 10. The CDR3: CSVGGQGWFHSYEQYF. The CDR3 DNA follows: TGCAGCGTTGGTGGACAGGGGTGGTTCCACTCCTACGAGCAGTACTTC.

The chain recombines TRBV10-3 with TRBJ2-7; a weak D match, TRBD1 (5 bases). Germline V gene data show CDR1 as ENHRY and CDR2 as SYGVKD. Trimming cost V 4 bases and J 5 bases, with 15 bases left between them. The CDR3 covers 14 residues. The CDR3 region is CAISGLGRVHEQYF. In DNA form, the CDR3 reads TGTGCCATCAGTGGCTTGGGCAGGGTCCACGAGCAGTACTTC.

This chain links TRBV5-4 with TRBJ1-3, with 7 bases that match TRBD1. The CDR3 consists of 16 residues. CDR1 is SGHNT and CDR2 is YYREEE in the germline V gene (reference sequence). Losses at the gene ends were 2 bases for V and 0 bases for J; bases not matched to a gene: 5. CDR3 loop: CASSLDRASSGNTIYF. CDR3 nucleotide sequence: TGTGCCAGCAGCTTAGACAGGGCCAGCTCTGGAAACACCATATATTTT.

The chain links TRBV10-1 to TRBJ1-1, with no clear D. Trimming removed 3 bases at V and 4 bases at J, with 12 bases between. Per germline, CDR1 WNHNN and CDR2 SYGVQD (reference sequence). This CDR3 spans 14 amino acids. The CDR3 bases are TGCGCCAGCAGTGAAAACGTAAGGAGCACTGAAGCTTTCTTT. This translates into CASSENVRSTEAFF.

Turning to this clone: At the DNA level, this CDR3 is encoded by other sequences in the same sample as well. The CDR3 spells CASSSGGTDTQYF. In DNA form, the CDR3 reads TGTGCCAGCTCTAGCGGAGGCACAGATACGCAGTATTTT. The chain couples TRBV9 to TRBJ2-3, with 7 positions matching TRBD2. The V gene end was trimmed by 7 bases and the J gene end by 1 base; junction bases not matched to a gene: 3. Germline V gene data show CDR1 as SGDLS and CDR2 as YYNGEE. This CDR3 contains 13 residues. The variable domain in full, with the rest retrieved from reference TRBV9 and TRBJ2-3, is DSGVTQTPKHLITATGQRVTLRCSPRSGDLSVYWYQQSLDQGLQFLIQYYNGEERAKGNILERFSAQQFPDLHSELNLSSLELGDSALYFCASSSGGTDTQYFGPGTRLTVL.

Only a few counts were recorded for this clone. The chain carries TRBV5-1 and TRBJ1-1; the D gene is possibly TRBD1 (6 bases). Germline lookup yields CDR1 SGHRS and CDR2 YFSETQ. The CDR3 loop spans 16 amino acids. The V gene lost 1 base and the J gene lost 1 base, with 14 bases spanning the gap. As DNA, the CDR3 is TGCGCCAGCAGCTTGCCCGGGGGGCCTTCGAACACTGAAGCTTTCTTT. Its translation: CASSLPGGPSNTEAFF.

This rearrangement joins TRBV5-4 to TRBJ2-5; a weak D match, TRBD2 (5 bases). V lost 0 bases and J 4 bases, leaving 13 bases between the germline ends. This CDR3 is 15 amino acids long. Germline CDR1 and CDR2: SGHNT and YYREEE (reference sequence). This CDR3 is CASSLVSGLGETQYF. The DNA of the CDR3 is TGTGCCAGCAGCTTGGTGTCGGGGTTAGGAGAGACCCAGTACTTC.

The chain couples TRBV5-1 to TRBJ2-2, with TRBD2 as a possible D gene (5 bases). V gave up 5 bases and J gave up 7 bases, with 18 bases separating them. Germline V gene lookup returns CDR1 SGHRS and CDR2 YFSETQ. There are 15 residues in the CDR3. The CDR3 reads CASSSQPGSIGELFF. The CDR3 region has the DNA TGCGCCAGCAGTTCCCAGCCGGGGAGTATCGGGGAGCTGTTTTTT.

The CDR3, as DNA: TGTGCCAGCAGCCCGCAATCCGGTTCCGAGCAGTTCTTC. Its protein is CASSPQSGSEQFF. The rearrangement links TRBV7-9 to TRBJ2-1; D remains ambiguous. CDR3 length equals 13 residues. Germline CDR1 and CDR2: SEHNR and FQNEAQ (reference sequence). Trimming left V 5 bases short and J 10 bases short, with 15 bases between.

This chain uses TRBV2 with TRBJ2-7; no firm D call. Trimming removed 8 bases from V and 2 bases from J, with 13 bases in between. The CDR3 has 13 amino acids. CDR1 and CDR2 (germline): SNHLY, FYNNEI. The CDR3 is CASCQKRAYEQYF. The CDR3 DNA reads as TGTGCCAGCTGCCAAAAACGGGCCTACGAGCAGTACTTC.

The chain uses TRBV29-1 and TRBJ1-1; D is ambiguous. V was cut by 2 bases and J by 6 bases, with 13 bases left in between. Germline lookup yields CDR1 SQVTM and CDR2 ANQGSEA. The CDR3 sequence is 13 residues long. DNA for the CDR3: TGCAGCGTTGAAAGTGTGTGGTTTCCTGAAGCTTTCTTT. It codes for CSVESVWFPEAFF. The full variable domain, its missing parts supplied by reference TRBV29-1 and TRBJ1-1, is SAVISQKPSRDICQRGTSLTIQCQVDSQVTMMFWYRQQPGQSLTLIATANQGSEATYESGFVIDKFPISRPNLTFSTLTVSNMSPEDSSIYLCSVESVWFPEAFFGQGTRLTVV.

V usage is TRBV18 and J usage is TRBJ1-1; 7 positions agree with TRBD1. Germline CDR1 KGHSH, CDR2 LQKENI. This CDR3 is 14 amino acids long. Trimming cost V 3 bases and J 4 bases; bases outside gene matches: 5. For the CDR3, the DNA is TGTGCCAGCTCACCCATACCAGGGGGCACTGAAGCTTTCTTT. Translating it yields CASSPIPGGTEAFF.

On this clone: This sample also contains other DNA sequences that code for the same CDR3. This chain uses TRBV5-1 with TRBJ1-4; D gene ambiguous. V lost 0 bases and J lost 0, with 3 bases in between. The CDR3 extends over 14 amino acids. Per the germline V gene, CDR1 is SGHRS and CDR2 is YFSETQ. The CDR3 is CASSLDATNEKLFF. CDR3 DNA: TGCGCCAGCAGCTTGGACGCAACTAATGAAAAACTGTTTTTT.

V gene TRBV5-5 combines with J gene TRBJ1-1; D is perhaps TRBD1 (6 bases). The CDR3 consists of 15 residues. Trimming stripped 5 bases from V and 1 base from J, with 15 bases between. Germline CDR1 is SGHKS and CDR2 is YYEKEE (reference sequence). The CDR3 spells CASSYRQVENTEAFF. In nucleotides, the CDR3 is TGTGCCAGCAGTTATAGACAGGTGGAGAACACTGAAGCTTTCTTT.

The J gene is TRBJ2-3, the V gene TRBV7-3; 7 bases are a match to TRBD1. The trim removed 5 bases at V and 7 bases at J, leaving 6 bases unmatched. Germline V CDR1 and CDR2: SGHTA, FQGTGA. This CDR3 has 13 amino acids. In DNA form, the CDR3 reads TGTGCCAGCAGCCCCGGGACAGACAATACGCAGTATTTT. It codes for CASSPGTDNTQYF.

The chain has TRBV6-5 and TRBJ1-5, with 10 bases that match TRBD1. This CDR3 region has 15 residues. The germline gives CDR1 MNHEY, CDR2 SVGAGI. J was trimmed by 2 bases and V by 7 bases; bases with no gene match: 5. The CDR3 is CASTAGTGGNQPQHF. CDR3 sequence (DNA): TGTGCCAGCACCGCCGGGACAGGGGGCAATCAGCCCCAGCATTTT.

Details on this clone: The same CDR3 is also encoded by other DNA sequences in this sample. This rearrangement joins TRBV5-1 to TRBJ1-5; D is uncertain. V was cut by 0 bases and J by 5 bases, with 6 bases left in between. This CDR3 is built from 13 residues. Germline CDR1 SGHRS, CDR2 YFSETQ. CDR3: CASSLGRDQPQHF. The CDR3 region has the DNA TGCGCCAGCAGCTTGGGAAGGGATCAGCCCCAGCATTTT.

The V and J genes are TRBV6-5 and TRBJ2-7, with TRBD1 matching over 7 bases. V lost 6 bases to trimming and J lost 10 bases; unmatched junction nucleotides: 12. The CDR3 length is 13 residues. Germline loops: CDR1 MNHEY, CDR2 SVGAGI. Here the CDR3 reads CASRTSLGGGQYF. The DNA of the CDR3 is TGTGCCAGCAGAACGTCCTTAGGGGGCGGACAGTACTTC.

CDR3 in amino acids: CASSLGLQAKGYNEQFF. DNA of the CDR3: TGCGCCAGCAGCTTGGGGCTCCAGGCAAAGGGATACAATGAGCAGTTCTTC. V is TRBV5-1 and J is TRBJ2-1; D unclear. The CDR3 spans 17 residues. V lost 0 bases to trimming and J lost 4 bases, with 17 bases between them. Germline-derived CDR1 and CDR2 are SGHRS and YFSETQ.

This sequence joins TRBV9 and TRBJ2-1; TRBD2 agrees at 9 bases. The CDR3 length is 15 residues. The ends lost 5 bases at V and 3 bases at J; junction bases unmatched: 6. Germline-derived CDR1 and CDR2 are SGDLS and YYNGEE. The CDR3, as DNA: TGTGCCAGCAGGTCCGGGACTAGCATCTACAATGAGCAGTTCTTC. Its translation is CASRSGTSIYNEQFF.

This clone has a handful of counts. V usage is TRBV4-3 and J usage is TRBJ1-1, with D maybe TRBD1 (5 bases). The CDR3 length is 16 residues. Germline V gives CDR1 LGHNA, CDR2 YSLEER. Trimming stripped 2 bases from V and 3 bases from J, with 16 bases between. The CDR3, as DNA: TGCGCCAGCAGCCAACGCCCCGGGACGGGGGACACTGAAGCTTTCTTT. Protein sequence: CASSQRPGTGDTEAFF.

This chain uses TRBV6-1 with TRBJ2-1, with 11 bases that match TRBD2. CDR1 and CDR2 from the germline V gene are MNHNS and SASEGT. Germline trimming cut 7 bases from V and 9 bases from J; bases unmatched to any gene: 11. The CDR3 extends over 15 amino acids. This CDR3 is CASKTGSGRAGEQFF. In DNA, the CDR3 is TGTGCCAGCAAAACCGGTAGCGGGAGGGCCGGTGAGCAGTTCTTC.

This rearrangement joins TRBV2 to TRBJ2-6; TRBD1 matches 7 bases. CDR3 length equals 16 residues. Germline V gene sequence: CDR1 SNHLY, CDR2 FYNNEI. Trimming at V came to 6 bases and at J to 1 base, leaving 6 bases not matched to a gene. CDR3: CASRWTGISGANVLTF. Written as DNA, the CDR3 is TGTGCCAGCAGATGGACAGGTATATCTGGGGCCAACGTCCTGACTTTC.

Concerning this clone: The junction does not match germline at one end; this may be a read error. This chain joins TRBV7-9 and TRBJ2-3; TRBD1 aligns across 7 bases. There are 14 residues in the CDR3. Germline values: CDR1 SEHNR, CDR2 FQNEAQ (reference sequence). Written as DNA, the CDR3 is TGTGCCAGCAGGTTAGCCAGGGGGATAGATACGCAGTATTTT. Translating it yields CASRLARGIDTQYF.